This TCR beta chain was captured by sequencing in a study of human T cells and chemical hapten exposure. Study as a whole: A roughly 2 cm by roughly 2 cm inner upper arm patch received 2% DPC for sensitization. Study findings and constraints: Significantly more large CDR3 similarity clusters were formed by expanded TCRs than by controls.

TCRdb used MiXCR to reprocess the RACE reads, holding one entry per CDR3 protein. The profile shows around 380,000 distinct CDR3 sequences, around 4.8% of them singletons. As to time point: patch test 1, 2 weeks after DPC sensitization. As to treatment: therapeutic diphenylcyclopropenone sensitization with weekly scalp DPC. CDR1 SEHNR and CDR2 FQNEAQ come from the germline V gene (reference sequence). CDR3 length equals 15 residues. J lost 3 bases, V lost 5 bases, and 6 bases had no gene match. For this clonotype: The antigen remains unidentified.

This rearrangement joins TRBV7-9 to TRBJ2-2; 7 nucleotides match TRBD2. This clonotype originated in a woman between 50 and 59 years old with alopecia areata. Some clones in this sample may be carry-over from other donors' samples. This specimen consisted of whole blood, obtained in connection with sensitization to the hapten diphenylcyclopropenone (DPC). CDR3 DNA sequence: TGTGCCAGCAGCCCCGCGGGGGTTGACACCGGGGAGCTGTTTTTT. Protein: CASSPAGVDTGELFF.